The clone carrying this T cell receptor (beta chain) was picked up a small number of times. Its antigen is currently unknown. This record comes from a study of type 1 and type 2 diabetes patients. Overall study context: Magnetic bead positive selection isolated CD4+ or CD8+ T cells from PBMCs. General observations from the study: Some expanded clones seen only in T1D might occur in additional T2D or control samples.

Genomic DNA was the PCR template. The TCR beta CDR3 region was amplified using 30 forward and 13 reverse primers. TCRdb re-called the multiplex PCR reads through MiXCR, storing one row per CDR3 protein. Of fewer than 300,000 distinct CDR3 sequences in the sample, roughly 48% are singletons; the top ten hold roughly an eighth. J was trimmed by 4 bases and V by 0 bases; bases with no gene match: 2. CDR1 is SGHTA and CDR2 is FQGNSA in the germline V gene. The CDR3 is 15 residues long. The chain employs TRBV7-2 and TRBJ2-3; 9 bases are a match to TRBD2. The specimen was peripheral blood mononuclear cells (PBMCs). The clonotype was recovered from a man younger than 35 with type 2 diabetes. The CDR3 DNA follows: TGTGCCAGCAGCTTAGCTAGCGGGAGTGCAGATACGCAGTATTTT. Protein sequence: CASSLASGSADTQYF.